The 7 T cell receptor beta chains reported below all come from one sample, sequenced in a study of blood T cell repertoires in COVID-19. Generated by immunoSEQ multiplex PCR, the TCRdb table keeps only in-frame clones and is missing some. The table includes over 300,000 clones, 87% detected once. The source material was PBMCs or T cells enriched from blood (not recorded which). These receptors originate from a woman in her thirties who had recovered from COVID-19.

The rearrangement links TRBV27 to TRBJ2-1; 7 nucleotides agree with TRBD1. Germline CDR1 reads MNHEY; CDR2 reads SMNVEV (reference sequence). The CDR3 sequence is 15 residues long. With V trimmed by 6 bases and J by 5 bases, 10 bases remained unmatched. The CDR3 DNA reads TGTGCCAGCAGCCCCGGGACAGCTAAAGACAATGAGCAGTTCTTC. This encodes CASSPGTAKDNEQFF.

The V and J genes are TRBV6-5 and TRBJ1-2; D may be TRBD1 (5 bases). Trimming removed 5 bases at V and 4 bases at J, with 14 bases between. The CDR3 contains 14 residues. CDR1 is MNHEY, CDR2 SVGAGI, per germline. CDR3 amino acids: CASSRDRDSYGYTF. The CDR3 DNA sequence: TGTGCCAGCAGTCGAGACAGAGACAGCTATGGCTACACCTTC.

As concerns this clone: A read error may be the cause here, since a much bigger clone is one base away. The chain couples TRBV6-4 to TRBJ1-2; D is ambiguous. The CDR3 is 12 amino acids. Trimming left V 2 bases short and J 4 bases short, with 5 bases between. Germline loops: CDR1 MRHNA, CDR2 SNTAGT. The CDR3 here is CASSDPGYGYTF. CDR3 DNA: TGTGCCAGCAGTGACCCAGGCTATGGCTACACCTTC.

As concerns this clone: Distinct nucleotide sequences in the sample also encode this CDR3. For the CDR3, the DNA is TGTGCCAGTAGTATCTGGCAGGGGGATGAAAAACTGTTTTTT. Its translation is CASSIWQGDEKLFF. The V call is TRBV19, the J call TRBJ1-4; 7 bases fit TRBD1. The V gene's germline CDR1 is LNHDA and CDR2 SQIVND (reference sequence). The V gene end was trimmed by 3 bases and the J gene end by 6 bases; junction bases not matched to a gene: 4. This CDR3 region has 14 residues. The full variable domain, rest sourced from reference TRBV19 and TRBJ1-4, is DGGITQSPKYLFRKEGQNVTLSCEQNLNHDAMYWYRQDPGQGLRLIYYSQIVNDFQKGDIAEGYSVSREKKESFPLTVTSAQKNPTAFYLCASSIWQGDEKLFFGSGTQLSVL.

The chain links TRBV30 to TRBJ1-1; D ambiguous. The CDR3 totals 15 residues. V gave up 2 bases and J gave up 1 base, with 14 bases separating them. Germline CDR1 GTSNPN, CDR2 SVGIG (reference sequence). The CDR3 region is CAWSPSGPRNTEAFF. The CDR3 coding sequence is TGTGCCTGGAGTCCCTCGGGTCCGCGGAACACTGAAGCTTTCTTT.

The CDR3 sequence: CAWSPKTGGFDEKLFF. CDR3 DNA: TGTGCCTGGAGTCCCAAGACAGGGGGCTTCGATGAAAAACTGTTTTTT. The chain couples TRBV30 to TRBJ1-4; 10 positions agree with TRBD1. CDR1 and CDR2 from the germline V gene are GTSNPN and SVGIG (reference sequence). The V segment lost 2 bases and the J segment 6 bases; nucleotides outside the gene matches: 9. This CDR3 has 16 residues.

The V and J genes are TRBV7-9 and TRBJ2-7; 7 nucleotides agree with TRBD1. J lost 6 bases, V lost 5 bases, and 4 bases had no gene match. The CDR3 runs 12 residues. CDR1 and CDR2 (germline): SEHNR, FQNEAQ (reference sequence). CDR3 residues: CASSLQGTEQYF. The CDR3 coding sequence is TGTGCCAGCAGCCTACAGGGGACCGAGCAGTACTTC.